A single sample gave rise to the 25 T cell receptor beta chains below, sequenced in a study of T-cell memory formation after mild COVID-19. From the 5' RACE reads, TCRdb called clonotypes with MiXCR, one entry per CDR3 protein. The data show about 470,000 distinct CDR3 sequences, around 25% seen once. Sample: PBMCs or a T cell subset sorted from them (not recorded which). The origin of the receptors is an adult woman who had mild COVID-19 (a few samples of this study predate the infection). Cell type and time point are not known.

The chain joins TRBV19 to TRBJ1-5, with D perhaps TRBD1 (6 bases). The V and J ends lost 7 bases and 0 bases respectively, with 16 bases between them. Looked up from germline, CDR1 is LNHDA and CDR2 is SQIVND (reference sequence). There are 16 residues in the CDR3. The CDR3 sequence is CASKAGGPDSNQPQHF. The DNA for the CDR3 is TGTGCCAGTAAGGCGGGGGGGCCTGATAGCAATCAGCCCCAGCATTTT.

V and J are TRBV10-3 and TRBJ2-7; D might be TRBD2 (6 bases). Germline V gene sequence: CDR1 ENHRY, CDR2 SYGVKD. V lost 3 bases, J lost 3 bases, and 12 bases lay in between. CDR3 size: 14 residues. In DNA form, the CDR3 reads TGTGCCATCAGTGACCCGGAGGGGAACTACGAGCAGTACTTC. It yields the protein CAISDPEGNYEQYF.

The gene calls are TRBV27 and TRBJ2-7; the D is unclear. The CDR3 has 15 amino acids. In germline, CDR1 is MNHEY, CDR2 SMNVEV (reference sequence). Trimming took off 0 bases at V and 4 bases at J, with 13 bases between the two ends. The chain's CDR3 is CASSLSGHDSYEQYF. For the CDR3, the DNA is TGTGCCAGCAGTTTATCAGGTCACGATTCATACGAGCAGTACTTC.

This clonotype was seen a handful of times. The V gene is TRBV5-6, the J gene TRBJ2-1; 7 positions agree with TRBD2. V dropped 3 bases and J dropped 5; count of bases not matched to a gene: 8. CDR1 is SGHDT, CDR2 YYEEEE, per germline. The CDR3 extends over 15 amino acids. CDR3 sequence: CASSSGTNQNNEQFF. The CDR3 DNA follows: TGTGCCAGCAGCTCTGGGACTAACCAAAACAATGAGCAGTTCTTC.

The rearrangement links TRBV6-5 to TRBJ1-1; a possible D gene is TRBD1 (6 bases). This CDR3 region has 16 residues. The V end lost 3 bases, the J end lost 6 bases, and 20 bases lay between the germline ends. Germline CDR1 is MNHEY and CDR2 is SVGAGI. For the CDR3, the DNA is TGTGCCAGCAGTTATAGAGTAGTGGGGGGCTTGGCTGAAGCTTTCTTT. This encodes CASSYRVVGGLAEAFF.

This clonotype has a handful of counts. The chain is built from TRBV9 and TRBJ2-1, with TRBD2 matching 10 bases. V dropped 0 bases and J dropped 9; count of bases not matched to a gene: 6. Germline values: CDR1 SGDLS, CDR2 YYNGEE. The CDR3 totals 15 residues. CDR3 amino acids: CASSVVPSGGGEQFF. CDR3 sequence (DNA): TGTGCCAGCAGCGTAGTACCTAGCGGGGGCGGTGAGCAGTTCTTC.

This clonotype was picked up a small number of times. CDR3 residues: CASSLTASMNTEAFF. The CDR3, as DNA: TGCGCCAGCAGCTTGACGGCATCCATGAACACTGAAGCTTTCTTT. The V and J genes are TRBV5-1 and TRBJ1-1; D call uncertain. Looked up from germline, CDR1 is SGHRS and CDR2 is YFSETQ. V was trimmed by 1 base and J by 0 bases, leaving 10 bases between them. The CDR3 runs to 15 residues.

This clonotype has at least ten counts. This sequence joins TRBV10-3 and TRBJ2-5; 9 bases are shared with TRBD2. Trimming removed 1 base from V and 7 bases from J; junction bases left unmatched: 10. The CDR3 length is 16 residues. From germline, CDR1 is ENHRY and CDR2 SYGVKD. CDR3 sequence (DNA): TGTGCCATCAGTGAGTTGACTAGCGGAGCGTTCGGGACCCAGTACTTC. It specifies CAISELTSGAFGTQYF.

This clonotype came up once. This rearrangement joins TRBV7-9 to TRBJ1-5; 7 nucleotides line up with TRBD1. Per germline, CDR1 SEHNR and CDR2 FQNEAQ (reference sequence). The CDR3 loop spans 15 amino acids. V trimming: 5 bases; J trimming: 2 bases; junction bases outside the gene matches: 6. CDR3 DNA: TGTGCCAGCAGCCTACAAGGGACAGGCAATCAGCCCCAGCATTTT. Amino acids: CASSLQGTGNQPQHF.

The chain employs TRBV7-3 and TRBJ2-2; tentatively, D is TRBD2 (6 bases). CDR3 length equals 15 residues. Germline V gene lookup returns CDR1 SGHTA and CDR2 FQGTGA. The V end lost 2 bases, the J end lost 2 bases, and 9 bases lay between the germline ends. For the CDR3, the DNA is TGTGCCAGCAGCTTAGGACTATCTAACACCGGGGAGCTGTTTTTT. Its translation is CASSLGLSNTGELFF.

This clonotype was seen only a few times. The chain joins TRBV5-1 to TRBJ1-1; 9 bases match TRBD1. The CDR3 covers 15 residues. The V gene's germline CDR1 is SGHRS and CDR2 YFSETQ. J lost 8 bases, V lost 0 bases, and 8 bases had no gene match. CDR3 sequence: CASSLDGQGLDEAFF. Here the CDR3 DNA reads TGCGCCAGCAGCTTGGACGGACAGGGGCTTGACGAAGCTTTCTTT.

This clonotype was seen repeatedly, ten times or more. The chain employs TRBV12-3 or TRBV12-4 and TRBJ2-6, with D unclear. This CDR3 is built from 14 residues. Trimming took off 0 bases at V and 4 bases at J, with 4 bases between the two ends. The CDR3 here is CASSLASGANVLTF. CDR3 sequence (DNA): TGTGCCAGCAGTTTAGCGAGCGGGGCCAACGTCCTGACTTTC.

The table lists this clonotype with a few counts. The rearrangement links TRBV7-8 to TRBJ2-3, with 12 bases identical to TRBD1. The CDR3 length is 19 residues. With V trimmed by 4 bases and J by 0 bases, 11 bases remained unmatched. Germline V CDR1 and CDR2: SGHVS, FQNEAQ. CDR3 in DNA: TGTGCCAGCAGCTCTAGACCGGGACAGGGGGCGAGTAGCACAGATACGCAGTATTTT. Amino acid sequence: CASSSRPGQGASSTDTQYF. The full variable domain, in which reference TRBV7-8 and TRBJ2-3 provide the parts outside the CDR3, is GAGVSQSPRYKVAKRGQDVALRCDPISGHVSLFWYQQALGQGPEFLTYFQNEAQLDKSGLPSDRFFAERPEGSVSTLKIQRTQQEDSAVYLCASSSRPGQGASSTDTQYFGPGTRLTVL.

J is TRBJ1-5 and V is TRBV15; 7 nucleotides agree with TRBD1. CDR3 length: 13 residues. The germline V gene has CDR1 LNHNV and CDR2 YYDKDF (reference sequence). V shed 0 bases and J 10 bases; nucleotides not matched to a gene: 3. CDR3: CATSREGTAPQHF. CDR3 DNA: TGTGCCACCAGCAGAGAGGGGACAGCACCCCAGCATTTT.

This clonotype was recorded only once. The V gene is TRBV20-1, the J gene TRBJ2-7, with D possibly being TRBD2 (5 bases). This CDR3 contains 13 residues. Germline assignment: CDR1 DFQATT and CDR2 SNEGSKA (reference sequence). V was trimmed by 3 bases and J by 6 bases, leaving 15 bases between them. In DNA, the CDR3 is TGCAGTGCTAGCAATCCCCTAGCTCCCGAGCAGTACTTC. It specifies CSASNPLAPEQYF.

V and J are TRBV10-3 and TRBJ2-1; D gene ambiguous. The CDR3 is 14 residues long. V shed 3 bases and J shed 3 bases, with 9 bases lying between them. Germline V lookup: CDR1 ENHRY, CDR2 SYGVKD. In nucleotides, the CDR3 is TGTGCCATCAGTGAAGCTTCTGTCTACAATGAGCAGTTCTTC. Its translation: CAISEASVYNEQFF.

This clonotype has more than one count but fewer than ten. This rearrangement joins TRBV7-2 to TRBJ2-7, with D hard to call. Germline V gene sequence: CDR1 SGHTA, CDR2 FQGNSA. V dropped 5 bases and J dropped 4 bases, with 12 bases sitting between them. The CDR3 extends over 13 amino acids. The CDR3: CASSLQPLYEQYF. The DNA for the CDR3 is TGTGCCAGCAGCCTGCAGCCCTTATACGAGCAGTACTTC.

V is TRBV5-6 and J is TRBJ2-4, with 7 bases aligning to TRBD2. With 4 bases clipped from V and 4 bases from J, the junction kept 2 bases outside the gene matches. Germline V lookup: CDR1 SGHDT, CDR2 YYEEEE. This CDR3 region has 13 residues. DNA of the CDR3: TGTGCCAGCAGCCTCGGGGGGAAAAACATTCAGTACTTC. It specifies CASSLGGKNIQYF.

This clonotype was seen a few times. This sequence joins TRBV5-1 and TRBJ2-7; no clear D gene. V was pared by 9 bases and J by 7 bases, with 8 bases between. There are 9 residues in the CDR3. Germline CDR1 reads SGHRS; CDR2 reads YFSETQ. In DNA, the CDR3 is TGCGCCAACCCCAGGGAGCAGTACTTC. It encodes CANPREQYF.

J is TRBJ2-3 and V is TRBV7-3; D possibly corresponds to TRBD2 (6 bases). Trimming pared 6 bases from V and 3 bases from J, leaving 13 bases between. Per germline, CDR1 SGHTA and CDR2 FQGTGA. CDR3 size: 14 residues. The chain's CDR3 is CASSFFGGTDTQYF. The CDR3 DNA follows: TGTGCCAGCAGTTTTTTCGGGGGAACAGATACGCAGTATTTT.

Only a few counts were recorded for this clonotype. The rearrangement joins TRBV4-1 to TRBJ2-7; 8 bases agree with TRBD1. Trimming removed 0 bases from V and 9 bases from J; junction bases left unmatched: 13. Germline values: CDR1 MGHRA, CDR2 YSYEKL. The CDR3 sequence is 16 residues long. The CDR3 loop is CASSQDEGRQGWWQYF. The CDR3 DNA reads as TGCGCCAGCAGCCAAGATGAAGGGAGACAGGGGTGGTGGCAGTACTTC.

The chain employs TRBV6-5 and TRBJ2-1; D not certain. The V gene lost 2 bases and the J gene lost 3 bases, with 8 bases spanning the gap. CDR3 length: 14 residues. The V gene's germline CDR1 is MNHEY and CDR2 SVGAGI. The CDR3 protein is CASSYRAGYNEQFF. The DNA for the CDR3 is TGTGCCAGCAGTTACAGGGCCGGCTACAATGAGCAGTTCTTC.

This clonotype was picked up a small number of times. The V gene is TRBV5-1, the J gene TRBJ2-7, with D possibly TRBD1 on 6 matching bases. Between the trimmed V and J ends, which lost 4 bases and 3 bases, there was a span of 20 bases. Germline values: CDR1 SGHRS, CDR2 YFSETQ. This CDR3 contains 16 residues. The CDR3 DNA reads TGCGCCAGCAGCCAACGGACAGACTACACAGTCTACGAGCAGTACTTC. Protein product: CASSQRTDYTVYEQYF.

This clonotype was counted only a few times. The CDR3 DNA sequence: TGCAGTGCTAGCTTGGAGGGACAGGGTAGCGAAAAACTGTTTTTT. It specifies CSASLEGQGSEKLFF. V and J are TRBV20-1 and TRBJ1-4; 9 bases align to TRBD1. The ends lost 3 bases at V and 8 bases at J; junction bases unmatched: 10. The CDR3 extends over 15 amino acids. From germline, CDR1 is DFQATT and CDR2 SNEGSKA (reference sequence).

This sequence joins TRBV5-1 and TRBJ2-5, with unresolved D. V was pared by 1 base and J by 0 bases, with 4 bases between. Germline V gene data show CDR1 as SGHRS and CDR2 as YFSETQ. The length of the CDR3 is 13 residues. The CDR3 region has the DNA TGCGCCAGCAGCTTGACGGACCAAGAGACCCAGTACTTC. Its protein product is CASSLTDQETQYF.